Sequencing of this T cell receptor (beta chain) was carried out in a study of PD-1 blockade in classical Hodgkin lymphoma (dated by TCRdb to about 2020). Turning to the overall study: Nivolumab dosing was 3 mg/kg intravenously every 2 weeks, continuing until either disease progression or unacceptable toxicity. To define a peripheral blood immune signature of response to PD-1 blockade in classical Hodgkin lymphoma, the study combined TCR beta sequencing with CyTOF. What the study reported, not specific to this receptor: Lower diversity was observed in patients in whom nivolumab was started less than 1 year after ASCT, and these patients were excluded from later analyses so that confounding by immune reconstitution would be avoided. The study covered only a single clinical trial cohort, and the causes of the repertoire differences, possibly disease activity or prior therapy, were still not defined. A significant rise by C4D1 was seen in CD4+ but not CD8+ TCR diversity (p=0.0027 vs p=0.16), with the rise being most apparent in complete responders (p=0.02). Trial patients with a complete response had baseline diversity similar to that of newly diagnosed patients, while partial responders and progressors had significantly lower diversity. Newly diagnosed patients were reported to have lower baseline TCR diversity than healthy donors, and relapsed/refractory patients were reported to have lower baseline TCR diversity still.

Genomic DNA was isolated using the Qiagen DNeasy kit from unsorted PBMCs as well as from negatively selected CD4+ and CD8+ fractions. Amplification of TCR beta CDR3 regions was done by immunoSEQ multiplex PCR with primers that anneal to V and J segments. Amplification bias was minimized using a synthetic immune receptor repertoire, and residual bias was removed computationally after sequencing. Per the authors' processing: Custom Python scripts were used to quantify repertoire diversity as the Shannon entropy index. Unsorted, CD4+ and CD8+ repertoires were analyzed separately, except for combined analyses in which CD4+ and CD8+ sequences were merged in silico. Clonal expansion was defined as at least a 2-fold frequency increase after treatment relative to C1D1, with a pseudocount of 0.5 for undetected baseline clones. Clones with 0 or 1 copy at C1D1 were defined as singleton clones, while clones with 2 or more copies were defined as non-singleton clones. By matching protein sequences in sorted samples from the same patient, clones expanded in unsorted samples were annotated as CD4+, CD8+ or unknown. Wilcoxon tests on paired samples were used to test changes in diversity from C1D1 to C4D1. TCRdb re-hosts the immuneACCESS table, in-frame sequences only. Its copies lack some clones; in the studies checked, an unresolved V gene accounts for under half of them, and the cause for the rest is not known. Clone size and V and J calls were adopted from that table, with D and trimming inferred from the DNA. This sample is represented by about 4,900 clones; approximately 68% of them were singletons. The biggest ten clones account for about 26% of the sample.

This clone has just one count. Its specific antigen is unknown. Base qualities are not recorded, but no much larger clone differs from it by a single base. According to the germline V gene, CDR1 reads MNHEY and CDR2 reads SVGAGI. Trimming takes 0 bases off V and 13 bases off J; junction bases not matched to a gene: 8. From cysteine to phenylalanine, the CDR3 is 14 amino acids long. Only the CDR3 DNA stays, 42 bases, in frame from base 1. Interpreted using the paper, the time point label stands for: cycle 4 day 1 (C4D1), after less than 7 weeks of nivolumab. Every trial patient had relapsed following autologous stem cell transplantation, and prior brentuximab vedotin exposure was what differed among cohorts A, B and C. Using a Miltenyi CD8+ T cell isolation kit, CD8+ T cells were purified from thawed PBMCs through magnetic negative selection. A total of 50 to 70 patients with relapsed/refractory classical Hodgkin lymphoma made up the trial cohort, and each patient's best overall response was complete response, partial response or progressive disease. Single-agent nivolumab was administered to trial patients in the multi-cohort phase II CheckMate 205 trial. Best overall response was determined by an independent review committee according to the 2007 International Working Group response criteria. Trial PBMCs were collected just before the start of nivolumab (C1D1) and during therapy at cycle 2 day 1 and cycle 4 day 1. Peripheral blood was collected in 8 mL Vacutainer Cell Preparation Tubes, from which PBMCs were isolated by centrifugation and then cryopreserved. Purified CD4+ and CD8+ fractions were generated only in cases for which an additional PBMC sample was available. Magnetically labelled cells were depleted on LS columns in a quadroMACS separator, and the flow-through was collected as the purified fraction.

This receptor was taken from a human donor with classical Hodgkin lymphoma. Rearrangement joined TRBV6-5 to TRBJ2-5, and 10 junction bases match TRBD2. The sequences come from CD8+ T cells from blood, collected before the fourth cycle of nivolumab. The CDR3 in this case is CASSYSTAGGPMYF. In nucleotides, the sequence is TGTGCCAGCAGTTACTCGACAGCGGGAGGGCCTATGTACTTC.